This TCR beta chain was sequenced during a study of Graves' ophthalmopathy and Graves' hyperthyroidism. Whole-study context: Stable hyperthyroidism meant no ophthalmopathy within 18 months of follow-up.

Regarding the study as a whole: A majority of expanded thyroid clonotypes exceeding 0.001 frequency were likewise present in blood. A model of 13 signatures distinguished ophthalmopathy from stable hyperthyroidism at around 91% sensitivity and nearly 83% specificity.

This clonotype was counted many times. Antigen specificity is unknown. Beta-chain TCR CDR3 regions were amplified from RNA transcripts. HTBI-primed RT-PCR formed the first round, and a multiplex PCR formed the second. TCRdb analysed the multiplex PCR reads with MiXCR anew, one entry per CDR3 protein. This table has about 1.1 million distinct CDR3 sequences, about 36% appearing once. The length of the CDR3 is 15 residues. In germline, CDR1 is SEHNR, CDR2 FQNEAQ (reference sequence). V shed 5 bases and J shed 5 bases, with 19 bases lying between them. The clonotype was recovered from an adult man with Graves' hyperthyroidism. This chain links TRBV7-9 with TRBJ2-7; D is ambiguous. Sequencing used peripheral blood or thyroid tissue (not recorded which). CDR3 sequence reads: CASSPPGGIYDEQYF. As DNA, the CDR3 is TGTGCCAGCAGCCCTCCAGGTGGCATTTACGACGAGCAGTACTTC.